This T cell receptor beta chain originates from a study of blood T cell repertoires in COVID-19. About the study: Samples of COVID-19 (acute and convalescent) were obtained from the United States, Italy and Spain. T cells, B-cell-depleted T cells, or PBMCs supplied cDNA or gDNA.

As processed by the authors: Reference gene primer amplification gave estimated nucleated cell counts. Profiled with immunoSEQ multiplex PCR; TCRdb holds only in-frame clones, not every one. V, J and clone size were drawn from that table, and D and trimming were deduced from the DNA. The data contain some 10,000 clones, about 87% of them singletons. This TCR came from a human donor in a cohort sampled during active COVID-19. Sequencing used peripheral blood.

The CDR3 loop reads CASTLNVANTEAFF. Here the CDR3 DNA reads TGTGCCAGCACCCTGAATGTGGCGAACACTGAAGCTTTCTTT. The genes are TRBV7-2 and TRBJ1-1; D ambiguous. The CDR3 has 14 amino acids. Between the trimmed V and J ends, which lost 7 bases and 1 base, there was a span of 13 bases. CDR1 is SGHTA, CDR2 FQGNSA, per germline.